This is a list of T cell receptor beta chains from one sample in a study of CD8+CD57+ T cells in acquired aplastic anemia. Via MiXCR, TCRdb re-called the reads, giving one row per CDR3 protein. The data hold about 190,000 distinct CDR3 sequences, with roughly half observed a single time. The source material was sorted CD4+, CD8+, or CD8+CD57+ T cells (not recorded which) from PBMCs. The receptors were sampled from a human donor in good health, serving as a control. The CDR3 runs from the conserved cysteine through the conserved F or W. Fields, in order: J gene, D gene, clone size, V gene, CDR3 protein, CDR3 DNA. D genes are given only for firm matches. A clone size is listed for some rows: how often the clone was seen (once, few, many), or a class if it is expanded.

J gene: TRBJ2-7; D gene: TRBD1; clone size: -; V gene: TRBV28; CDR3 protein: CASSTTGGSRYEQYF; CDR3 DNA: TGTGCCAGCAGTACAACAGGGGGCAGCCGCTACGAGCAGTACTTC
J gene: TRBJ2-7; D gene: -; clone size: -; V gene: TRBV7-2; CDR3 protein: CASSLMGPEQYF; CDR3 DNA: TGTGCCAGCAGCTTAATGGGCCCTGAGCAGTACTTC
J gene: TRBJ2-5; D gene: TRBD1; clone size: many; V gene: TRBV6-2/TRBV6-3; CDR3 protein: CASSYSRQGETQYF; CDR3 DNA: TGTGCCAGCAGTTACTCGCGACAGGGAGAGACCCAGTACTTC
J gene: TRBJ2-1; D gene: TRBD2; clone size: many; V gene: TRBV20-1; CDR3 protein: CSARDPSGGARNEQFF; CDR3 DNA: TGCAGTGCTAGAGATCCAAGCGGGGGGGCCAGGAATGAGCAGTTCTTC
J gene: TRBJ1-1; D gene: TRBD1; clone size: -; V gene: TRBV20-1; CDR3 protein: CSASASTGLNTEASF; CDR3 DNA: TGCAGTGCTAGCGCCTCGACAGGGTTGAACACTGAAGCTTCCTTT
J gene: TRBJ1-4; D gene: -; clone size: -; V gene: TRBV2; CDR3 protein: CASKFRSATNEKLFF; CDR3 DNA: TGTGCCAGCAAGTTCCGGAGTGCAACTAATGAAAAACTGTTTTTT
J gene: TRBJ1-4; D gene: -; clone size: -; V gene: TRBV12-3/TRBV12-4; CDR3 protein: CASSGQINEKLFF; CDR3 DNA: TGTGCCAGCAGTGGACAGATTAATGAAAAACTGTTTTTT
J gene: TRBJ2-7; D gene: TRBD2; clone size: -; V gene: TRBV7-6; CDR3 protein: CASSLDFGLGSYEQYF; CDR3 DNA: TGTGCCAGCAGCTTAGATTTTGGACTAGGTTCCTACGAGCAGTACTTC
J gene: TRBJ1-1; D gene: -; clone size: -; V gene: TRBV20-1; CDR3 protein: CSARGGGVNTEAFF; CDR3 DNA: TGCAGTGCTAGAGGAGGGGGGGTGAACACTGAAGCTTTCTTT
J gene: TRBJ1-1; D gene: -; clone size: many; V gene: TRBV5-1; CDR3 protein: CASSLARGTNTEAFF; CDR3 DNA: TGCGCCAGCAGCTTGGCGAGGGGCACGAACACTGAAGCTTTCTTT